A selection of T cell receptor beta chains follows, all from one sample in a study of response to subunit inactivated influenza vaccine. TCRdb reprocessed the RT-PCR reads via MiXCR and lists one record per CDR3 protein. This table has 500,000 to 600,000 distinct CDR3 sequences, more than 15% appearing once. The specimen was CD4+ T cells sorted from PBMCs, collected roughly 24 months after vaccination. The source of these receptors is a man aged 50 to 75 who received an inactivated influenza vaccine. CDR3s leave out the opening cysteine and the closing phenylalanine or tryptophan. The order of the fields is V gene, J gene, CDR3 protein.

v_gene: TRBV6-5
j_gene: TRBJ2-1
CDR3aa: ASSSLSEQF

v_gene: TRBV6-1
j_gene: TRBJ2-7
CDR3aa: ASTGTGPSYEQY

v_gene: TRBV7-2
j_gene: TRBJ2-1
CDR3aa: ASSRAAGQYNEQF

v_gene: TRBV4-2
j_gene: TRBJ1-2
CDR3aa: ASSQDLYGYT

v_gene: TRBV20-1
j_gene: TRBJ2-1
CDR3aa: SAKYTDNEQF

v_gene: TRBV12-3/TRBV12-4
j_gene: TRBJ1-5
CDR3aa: ASSNEGLSNQPQH

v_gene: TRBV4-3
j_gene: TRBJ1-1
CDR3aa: ASSQDRITEAF

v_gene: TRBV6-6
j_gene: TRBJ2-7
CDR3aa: ATRASYEQY

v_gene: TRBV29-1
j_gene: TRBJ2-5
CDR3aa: SVIRQGALVQETQY

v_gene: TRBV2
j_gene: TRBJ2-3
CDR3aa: ASSLMGVTDTQY

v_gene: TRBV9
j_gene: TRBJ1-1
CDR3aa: ASSAGRGFNTEAF

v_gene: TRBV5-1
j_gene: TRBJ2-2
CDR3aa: ASSIGSLGTARALNTGELF

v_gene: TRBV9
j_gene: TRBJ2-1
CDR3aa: ASSFSGLAGGNEQF

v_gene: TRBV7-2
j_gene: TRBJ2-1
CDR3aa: ASSRRTGGVYNEQF

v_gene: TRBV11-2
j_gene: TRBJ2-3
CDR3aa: ASSPSGFWSDTQY

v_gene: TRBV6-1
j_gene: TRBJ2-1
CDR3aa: ASSLQTGTTVRDEQF

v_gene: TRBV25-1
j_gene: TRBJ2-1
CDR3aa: ASSGTRTGRTFYNEQF

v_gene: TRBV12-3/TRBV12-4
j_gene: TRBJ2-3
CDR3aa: ASSNGPDTDTQY

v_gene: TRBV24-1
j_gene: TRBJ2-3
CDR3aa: ATGDSYTDTQY

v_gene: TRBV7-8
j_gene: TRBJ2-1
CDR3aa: ASSLRGSRSAGVNEQF

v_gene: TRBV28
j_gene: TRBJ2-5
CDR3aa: ASSFGGGIQETQY

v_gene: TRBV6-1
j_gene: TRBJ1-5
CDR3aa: ASSEMVGGNQPQH

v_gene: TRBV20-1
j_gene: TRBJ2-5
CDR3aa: SARDGDRVQETQY

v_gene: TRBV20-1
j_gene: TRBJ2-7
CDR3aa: SAPAGTNEQY